This T cell receptor (beta chain) was found in a study of shared clonotypes between healthy human individuals (TCRdb year 2020). In terms of the full investigation: Two women and a few men aged 18 to 49 years were included in the cohort. For each donor, CD4 naive and CD4 memory were each given three plates, CD8 naive was given two plates, and CD8 memory was given one plate. The study deeply sequenced blood TCR repertoires of about 5 healthy adults to estimate repertoire size and the extent of clonotype sharing between individuals. To increase sequencing depth and limit assay-specific biases, different laboratories used diverse techniques to prepare libraries and sequence TCR repertoires. Between about 0.9 and 8.9 billion PBMCs per donor were obtained by leukapheresis. Overall study results and their limits: Higher generation probabilities were observed for clonotypes shared by all four sorted-subset donors than for non-shared clonotypes. Even with the large sequencing depth, rarefaction of the sorted-subset datasets indicated that sequencing was incomplete. Pairwise subsampling indicated that sequencing depth was expected to affect the degree of clonotype sharing among donors. Sampling was restricted to blood, and TCR repertoires in tissues likely differ from the TCR repertoires found in blood. The genetic and exposure-history diversity represented was limited by the small number of donors. Larger estimated clonotype richness was generally found for naive subsets than for memory subsets. Sharing across several donors was observed for roughly 5.4% of naive CD4, 3.5% of naive CD8, 2% to 2.5% of memory CD4, and less than 0.45% of memory CD8 clonotypes.

Using the deep immunoSEQ assay, TCR CDR3 regions were amplified from genomic DNA by multiplex PCR. Extracted genomic DNA from each cell subset was spread evenly across all wells of several immunoSEQ 96-well plates, with each plate serving as a replicate. Each replicate PCR for sorted subsets received around 210 ng genomic DNA, equal to about 30,000 T cell genomes. Purified libraries were measured with a Qubit 3.0 fluorometer, size-checked on a Bioanalyzer 2100, and measured again with the KAPA Library Quantification kit. Each immunoSEQ 96-well plate was sequenced on its own single-read 150-cycle Illumina NextSeq 550 flow cell. In the source study's methods: Because only junctional sequences without quality scores were contained in the immunoSEQ output, filtering matching that applied to full-length reads could not be performed. To assign V/J genes and CDR3, sequences were annotated using PyIR, a Python wrapper for IgBLAST v1.9, with IMGT germline references. Reads were filtered out if the reads had weak V/J assignments (E-value above 1e-6), no CDR3, stop codons, out-of-frame junctions, or ambiguous translated residues. V3J clonotypes were defined as sequences sharing an identical inferred V gene, J gene, and CDR3 amino acid sequence. Percentage overlap between repertoires was computed as shared unique clonotypes divided by the size of the smaller repertoire. Three approaches were used to assess repertoire richness: RTK rarefaction, the Chao1 estimator, and Recon v2.1 estimates of unobserved clonotypes. Generation probabilities were computed with OLGA for all TCRbeta clonotypes obtained by the gDNA method from four donors. In its TCRdb copy, this immuneACCESS table keeps in-frame sequences only and misses some clones. Where compared with another copy, unresolved V genes explain less than half of these, and the others have no known cause. V and J calls and clone size are those listed in that table; D and trimming were worked out from the DNA. This sample is represented by hundreds of thousands of clones; about 78% of them were singletons. The ten largest clones take up under 2% of the sample.

With respect to this clone: This receptor's antigen is unknown. No much larger clone exists at a distance of one base, and base qualities are not known.

Donors were healthy HIV-negative adults with no recently reported acute infections or vaccinations. Every donor was a Caucasian adult living in Nashville, Tennessee, USA. Magnetic negative selection was used to enrich CD4+ T cells, after which naive cells were positively selected on CD45RA and the negative fraction became the memory subset. Blood was collected by leukapheresis, and PBMCs were isolated by Ficoll-Histopaque density gradient centrifugation and then cryopreserved in liquid nitrogen vapor phase. Analytical flow cytometry was used to check the purity and quantity of each magnetically sorted T cell population. From each sorted fraction, genomic DNA was isolated and quantified by UV absorbance on a Nanodrop 2000c. Source material: memory CD4+ T cells sorted from blood. The sample's cell subset or site label, decoded: CD45RA-negative fraction. This clonotype was obtained from a woman aged 25 to 39 in good health.

The CDR3 in this case is CATSRGDRVLVGYTF. The nucleotide sequence is given as TGTGCCACCAGCAGAGGGGACAGGGTTTTGGTTGGCTACACCTTC. This sequence uses TRBV15 and TRBJ1-2; a stretch of 9 junction bases matches TRBD1. The cysteine opens and the phenylalanine closes a CDR3 of 15 amino acids. The CDR3 DNA has 45 bases and is translated from base 1. CDR1 and CDR2 were assigned from the germline V gene (reference sequence) as LNHNV and YYDKDF. V and J are trimmed by 1 base and 7 bases, and the gene matches miss 7 bases of the junction.